The clone carrying this T cell receptor beta chain was picked up a small number of times. Its antigen is as yet unknown. TCRdb called the RT-PCR reads again in MiXCR, with one record for every CDR3 protein. Found here are about 780,000 distinct CDR3 sequences, 18% of them singletons; the top ten hold roughly 11%. These data come from a study of response to subunit inactivated influenza vaccine. Study results and caveats: Authors suggested that a seasonal influenza vaccination recruits few new T cells each time.

V lost 4 bases and J 6 bases, leaving 23 bases between the germline ends. The CDR3 sequence is 16 residues long. CDR1 is SGHRS, CDR2 YFSETQ, per germline. This chain links TRBV5-1 with TRBJ2-7; D gene ambiguous. The receptor was isolated from a man aged 45-65 years who received an inactivated influenza vaccine. The specimen comprised PBMCs from blood, sampled about 5 days after vaccination. This CDR3 is CASSPTARTDNGEQYF. The CDR3 DNA follows: TGCGCCAGCAGCCCGACCGCCCGGACGGATAATGGCGAGCAGTACTTC. Based on the CDR3 plus reference TRBV5-1 and TRBJ2-7, the full variable domain is KAGVTQTPRYLIKTRGQQVTLSCSPISGHRSVSWYQQTPGQGLQFLFEYFSETQRNKGNFPGRFSGRQFSNSRSEMNVSTLELGDSALYLCASSPTARTDNGEQYFGPGTRLTVT.